This TCR beta chain was profiled in a study of T-cell reconstitution after alpha-beta-depleted transplantation in children. Unique molecular identifiers tagged the TCRbeta library. TCRdb recomputed calls from the PCR reads with MiXCR, one row per CDR3 protein. This table holds a few hundred thousand distinct CDR3 sequences, 10% to 15% found once. Trimming stripped 4 bases from V and 6 bases from J, with 13 bases between. This CDR3 contains 14 residues. Per germline, CDR1 KGHDR and CDR2 SFDVKD. The rearrangement joins TRBV24-1 to TRBJ2-3, with a tentative D call TRBD1 (6 bases). Sequencing used PBMCs, mostly from graft donor cells, obtained 360 days after TCRalphabeta/CD19-depleted stem cell transplant. The receptor's source is a male patient younger than 18 who had a stem cell transplant for acute myeloid leukemia, so the T cells may come from the graft donor. The DNA for the CDR3 is TGTGCCACCAGTGACTCTCGGGACACGGATACGCAGTATTTT. It yields the protein CATSDSRDTDTQYF.